The rows below give T cell receptor beta chains drawn from one sample of a study of blood T cell repertoires in COVID-19. Data came from immunoSEQ multiplex PCR; TCRdb stores just in-frame clones and leaves some out. Altogether 85,000 to 130,000 clones are present, about 79% being singletons, with the ten largest covering more than 5.5%. The sequenced sample consisted of peripheral blood. The receptors stem from a man aged 80 or over with COVID-19, enrolled during active disease. The CDR3 runs from the conserved cysteine through the conserved F or W. D genes are given only for firm matches. Size is stated for part of the rows, as once, few or many counts, or as a class when the clone is expanded.

>-|-|TRBV7-3|TRBJ1-2
TGTGCCAGCAGTTATACAGCTAACTATGGCTACACCTTC
CASSYTANYGYTF
>-|once|TRBV13|TRBJ2-1
TGTGCCAGCAGCTTAGGTGGGGGGAATGAGCAGTTCTTC
CASSLGGGNEQFF
>-|-|TRBV27|TRBJ1-6
TGTGCCAGCAGGGAGGACAACGGGGGATCACCCCTCCACTTT
CASREDNGGSPLHF
>-|-|TRBV18|TRBJ2-2
TGTGCCAGCTCACCTACACCAAAAGCGAACACCGGGGAGCTGTTTTTT
CASSPTPKANTGELFF
>TRBD1|few|TRBV11-3|TRBJ1-1
TGTGCCAGCAGCTTACCCAGGACAGGGGGCAGAGGGAACACTGAAGCTTTCTTT
CASSLPRTGGRGNTEAFF
>-|once|TRBV9|TRBJ1-1
TGTGCCAGCAGCGTAGCGGGGGAGGACACTGAAGCTTTCTTT
CASSVAGEDTEAFF
>TRBD2|-|TRBV2|TRBJ2-3
TGTGCCAGCAGCCGGGGGGGAGGCACAGATACGCAGTATTTT
CASSRGGGTDTQYF
>TRBD1|-|TRBV29-1|TRBJ1-1
TGCAGCGTTGCAGGGACAGCGAACACTGAAGCTTTCTTT
CSVAGTANTEAFF
>-|-|TRBV10-3|TRBJ2-2
TGTGCCATCAGTGAGTGGAGACAGACGAACACCGGGGAGCTGTTTTTT
CAISEWRQTNTGELFF
>-|few|TRBV6-1|TRBJ1-2
TGTGCCAGCAGTGAAGTTTCGACAGGATGGAACTATGGCTACACCTTC
CASSEVSTGWNYGYTF
>TRBD1|-|TRBV24-1|TRBJ1-4
TGTGCCACCAGTGACTCGACAGGGGGCTTTGAAAAACTGTTTTTT
CATSDSTGGFEKLFF
>TRBD2|-|TRBV27|TRBJ2-3
TGTGCCAGCAGCCCGGGACTATACACAGATACGCAGTATTTT
CASSPGLYTDTQYF
>-|-|TRBV19|TRBJ1-5
TGTGCCAGTAGTATAGCGGGGTTTAATAGCAATCAGCCCCAGCATTTT
CASSIAGFNSNQPQHF
>TRBD1|few|TRBV19|TRBJ1-4
TGTGCCAGTAGTGTATCCGGGACAGGGAGTGAAAAACTGTTTTTT
CASSVSGTGSEKLFF
>TRBD2|-|TRBV24-1|TRBJ2-2
TGTGCCACCAGTGAAGGAGCGGGAGGTTACACCGGGGAGCTGTTTTTT
CATSEGAGGYTGELFF
>-|-|TRBV15|TRBJ2-3
TGTGCCACCAGCTTCCCAGGGTCAGATACGCAGTATTTT
CATSFPGSDTQYF
>-|-|TRBV14|TRBJ2-5
TGTGCCAGCAGCCAAGATATCGCAGTACAAGAGACCCAGTACTTC
CASSQDIAVQETQYF
>-|-|TRBV18|TRBJ2-1
TGTGCCAGCTCACCATCGAATGAGCAGTTCTTC
CASSPSNEQFF
>TRBD2|-|TRBV4-2|TRBJ2-6
TGTGCCAGCAGCCAAGATATTTTGGGACTAGCGGCTGGGGCCAACGTCCTGACTTTC
CASSQDILGLAAGANVLTF
>TRBD2|-|TRBV4-2|TRBJ2-5
TGTGCCAGCAGCCTCCATGGTACTAGCGGGAGCCAAGAGACCCAGTACTTC
CASSLHGTSGSQETQYF
>TRBD2|few|TRBV4-2|TRBJ2-2
TGTGCCAGCAGCCAACCTAGCGGGAGGGTGGTGAACACCGGGGAGCTGTTTTTT
CASSQPSGRVVNTGELFF
>TRBD2|once|TRBV14|TRBJ2-1
TGTGCCAGCAGCCAAGAGGGACTAGCGGGAGCCCCGGGTAATGAGCAGTTCTTC
CASSQEGLAGAPGNEQFF
>TRBD2|-|TRBV6-5|TRBJ2-1
TGTGCCAGCAGTCAGAGCGGGAGGGCCCAGTTCTTC
CASSQSGRAQFF
>-|-|TRBV10-1|TRBJ1-1
TGCGCCAGCAGCGACGGGGACAACCCATTTAGGGGCACTGAAGCTTTCTTT
CASSDGDNPFRGTEAFF
>TRBD1|-|TRBV16|TRBJ1-2
TGTGCCAGCAGCCAATCCGGACAGGAGGGCTACACCTTC
CASSQSGQEGYTF
>TRBD2|few|TRBV6-2/TRBV6-3|TRBJ2-5
TGTGCCAGCAGTCAATGGACTAGCGGGGGCGGGCGAGAGACCCAGTACTTC
CASSQWTSGGGRETQYF
>TRBD1|few|TRBV30|TRBJ2-7
TGTGCCTGGAGTAGATTGAGGGGGCGCAGGTCCTACGAGCAGTACTTC
CAWSRLRGRRSYEQYF
>TRBD1|once|TRBV25-1|TRBJ1-1
TGTGCCAGCAATACCCGACAGGGTTTGAACACTGAAGCTTTCTTT
CASNTRQGLNTEAFF
>-|once|TRBV5-4|TRBJ1-1
TGTGCCAGCAGCTCCCCGGCCACAGGGTCGAACACTGAAGCTTTCTTT
CASSSPATGSNTEAFF
>-|-|TRBV2|TRBJ2-6
TGTGCCAGCAGGGTGGGCCGGTTTAGCTCTGGGGCCAACGTCCTGACTTTC
CASRVGRFSSGANVLTF
>-|once|TRBV5-8|TRBJ1-4
TGTGCCAGCTCCGCGGGCCAGGGGTTTGCAACTAATGAAAAACTGTTTTTT
CASSAGQGFATNEKLFF
>-|-|TRBV19|TRBJ1-2
TGTGCCAGTAGTTCCAGGGGAGAACCCAAGAACTATGGCTACACCTTC
CASSSRGEPKNYGYTF
>-|-|TRBV5-1|TRBJ1-3
TGCGCCAGCAGCTTGGCCTTGGCCCTTCTCTCTGGAAACACCATATATTTT
CASSLALALLSGNTIYF
>-|-|TRBV29-1|TRBJ1-1
TGCAGCGTTGATGGGTATCGGGGGGGCACTGAAGCTTTCTTT
CSVDGYRGGTEAFF
>-|once|TRBV11-2|TRBJ1-1
TGTGCCAGCAGCTCGACGCTAGGGGCCCGCGGCACTGAAGCTTTCTTT
CASSSTLGARGTEAFF
>TRBD1|few|TRBV27|TRBJ2-7
TGTGCCAGCAGTCTGATCGGACAGGCGACCGAGCAGTACTTC
CASSLIGQATEQYF
>TRBD2|few|TRBV9|TRBJ2-3
TGTGCCAGCAGCGTAGGGTGGCTAGCGGGAGCGGGAGATACGCAGTATTTT
CASSVGWLAGAGDTQYF
>-|once|TRBV10-3|TRBJ2-2
TGTGCCATCAGTGATAACAGGGGAGGTGCCGGGGAGCTGTTTTTT
CAISDNRGGAGELFF
>-|-|TRBV6-5|TRBJ1-1
TGTGCCAGCAATTTTAGGGGGGGGACTGAAGCTTTCTTT
CASNFRGGTEAFF
>TRBD1|-|TRBV7-8|TRBJ2-2
TGTGCCAGCAGTCACAGGGGTCCGGGAAACACCGGGGAGCTGTTTTTT
CASSHRGPGNTGELFF
>TRBD2|-|TRBV2|TRBJ2-3
TGTGCCAGCACCCCGGGACTAGTCTCCGCAGATACGCAGTATTTT
CASTPGLVSADTQYF
>-|-|TRBV10-3|TRBJ2-1
TGTGCCATCAGTGGGGAGGGGGGATCTAATGAGCAGTTCTTC
CAISGEGGSNEQFF